This T cell receptor beta chain appears in the sequencing data of a study of T cell repertoires in cytomegalovirus infection. For the study at large: CMV infection plus the matching HLA type was flagged by public TCR beta signatures. Study results and limitations: Dominating the ex vivo response were HLA-C-restricted CMV-specific TCR beta clonotypes. Of the TCR beta families, the public ones yielded a cumulative frequency that identified carriers of CMV plus the relevant HLA.

In germline, CDR1 is SGHNT, CDR2 YYREEE (reference sequence). With 3 bases removed from V and 6 bases from J, the gap between germline ends came to 12 bases. This CDR3 is built from 13 residues. Each CDR3 protein gets one entry after TCRdb re-called the reads with MiXCR. The sample records 510,000 or so distinct CDR3 sequences, around 27% being singletons. Comment on this clonotype: Antigen unknown.

The V and J genes are TRBV5-4 and TRBJ1-2; D is perhaps TRBD1 (6 bases). The sequenced sample consisted of PBMCs. This clonotype was obtained from a human donor in good health (CMV status not recorded). Some clones in this sample may be carry-over from other donors' samples. CDR3 in DNA: TGTGCCAGCAGCTCTCGGGGGGCGGATGGCTACACCTTC. It specifies CASSSRGADGYTF.